A single sample gave rise to the 9 T cell receptor beta chains below, sequenced in a study of CD8 T cells in Susac syndrome (dated by TCRdb to the late 2010s). Preparation of the library involved the immunoSEQ multiplex PCR assay. RNA was extracted with the RNeasy kit and 0.5 to 1 ug was reverse transcribed using random hexamers. In TCRdb, the public reads were trimmed at Q25 with fastp and aligned with MiXCR, with productive beta chains retained. Under each unique CDR3 protein, matching rows form one entry showing the most common genes and DNA. The sample includes approximately 200,000 distinct CDR3 sequences, with roughly 94% observed a single time. The top ten clonotypes cover 0.082% of the sample. Sequenced sample: CD4+ T cells from PBMCs. The receptors come from a human donor with multiple sclerosis.

The chain couples TRBV9 to TRBJ2-3; TRBD2 matches 7 bases. Trimming took 3 bases from V and 5 from J; bases not matched to a gene: 9. CDR1 is SGDLS and CDR2 is YYNGEE in the germline V gene. The CDR3 runs to 15 residues. CDR3 nucleotides: TGTGCCAGCAGCGCGAGTGGTCTAGCGGAAGATACGCAGTATTTT. Translated: CASSASGLAEDTQYF.

The chain combines TRBV27 with TRBJ1-4; D gene ambiguous. The germline V and J ends were trimmed by 8 bases and 10 bases, with 8 bases remaining between them. Germline-derived CDR1 and CDR2 are MNHEY and SMNVEV (reference sequence). This CDR3 is built from 10 residues. Here the CDR3 DNA reads TGTGCCAGCCCTCTTCCAAAACTGTTTTTT. It yields the protein CASPLPKLFF.

The rearrangement joins TRBV15 to TRBJ2-1; D gene unclear. CDR3 length: 14 residues. Trimming shortened V by 0 bases and J by 8 bases, and 11 bases separated the two germline ends. Germline V gene lookup returns CDR1 LNHNV and CDR2 YYDKDF (reference sequence). CDR3 sequence: CATSRDLGFYEQFF. The CDR3 nucleotides read TGTGCCACCAGCAGAGATCTAGGGTTTTATGAGCAGTTCTTC.

This chain connects TRBV4-2 to TRBJ1-5, with D possibly TRBD1 on 6 matching bases. The ends were cut back, 0 bases at V and 6 bases at J, with 15 bases in the middle. This CDR3 contains 16 residues. Germline values: CDR1 LGHNA, CDR2 YNFKEQ. The CDR3 here is CASSQDLSRGAQPQHF. CDR3 in DNA: TGTGCCAGCAGCCAAGATCTTAGCAGGGGTGCTCAGCCCCAGCATTTT.

The gene calls are TRBV3-1 and TRBJ1-1; 7 bases match TRBD1. The CDR3 spans 16 residues. J was trimmed by 5 bases and V by 0 bases; bases with no gene match: 9. Germline V gene lookup returns CDR1 LGHDT and CDR2 YNNKEL (reference sequence). The CDR3 DNA reads TGTGCCAGCAGCCAAGAGTTGACAGGGACTTCTACTGAAGCTTTCTTT. Protein sequence: CASSQELTGTSTEAFF.

The chain uses TRBV5-4 and TRBJ2-1; maybe TRBD1 (5 bases). V was pared by 2 bases and J by 8 bases, with 17 bases between. This CDR3 is 15 amino acids long. Germline CDR1 reads SGHNT; CDR2 reads YYREEE (reference sequence). The CDR3 DNA sequence: TGTGCCAGCAGCTTCGAGGCAGGACACTGGGATGAGCAGTTCTTC. Encoded protein: CASSFEAGHWDEQFF.

The CDR3 loop is CASGTQRGGYNEQFF. The CDR3 nucleotides read TGTGCCAGCGGCACTCAGCGGGGGGGTTACAATGAGCAGTTCTTC. The rearrangement joins TRBV5-4 to TRBJ2-1; TRBD2 agrees at 10 bases. The CDR3 covers 15 residues. Germline values: CDR1 SGHNT, CDR2 YYREEE (reference sequence). The junction had 8 bases not matched to a gene; V was cut back by 7 bases and J by 4 bases. Based on the CDR3 plus reference TRBV5-4 and TRBJ2-1, the full variable domain is ETGVTQSPTHLIKTRGQQVTLRCSSQSGHNTVSWYQQALGQGPQFIFQYYREEENGRGNFPPRFSGLQFPNYSSELNVNALELDDSALYLCASGTQRGGYNEQFFGPGTRLTVL.

The chain has TRBV14 and TRBJ2-7; possibly TRBD1 for D (5 bases). Germline V gene lookup returns CDR1 SGHDN and CDR2 FVKESK. CDR3 length: 11 residues. Trimming took 3 bases from V and 6 from J, leaving 6 bases between them. DNA for the CDR3: TGTGCCAGCAGCCAGACAGCCGAGCAGTACTTC. This encodes CASSQTAEQYF.

The chain uses TRBV30 and TRBJ2-7, with 7 bases identical to TRBD1. The CDR3 loop spans 13 amino acids. The ends lost 6 bases at V and 4 bases at J; junction bases unmatched: 9. Germline V gene data show CDR1 as GTSNPN and CDR2 as SVGIG (reference sequence). CDR3 residues: CACQSTGTYEQYF. The CDR3 nucleotides are TGTGCCTGCCAGTCGACAGGGACGTACGAGCAGTACTTC.